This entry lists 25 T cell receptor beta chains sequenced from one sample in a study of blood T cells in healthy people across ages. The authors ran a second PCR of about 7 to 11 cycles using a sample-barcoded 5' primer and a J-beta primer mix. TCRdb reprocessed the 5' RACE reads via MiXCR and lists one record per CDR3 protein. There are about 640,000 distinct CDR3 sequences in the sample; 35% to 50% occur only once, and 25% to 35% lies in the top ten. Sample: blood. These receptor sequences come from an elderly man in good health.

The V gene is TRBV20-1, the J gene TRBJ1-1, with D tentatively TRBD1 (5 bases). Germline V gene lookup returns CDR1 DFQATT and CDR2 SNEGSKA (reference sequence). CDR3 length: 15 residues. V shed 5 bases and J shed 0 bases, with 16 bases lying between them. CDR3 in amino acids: CSAPPRGILNTEAFF. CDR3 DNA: TGCAGTGCTCCCCCACGGGGGATCTTGAACACTGAAGCTTTCTTT.

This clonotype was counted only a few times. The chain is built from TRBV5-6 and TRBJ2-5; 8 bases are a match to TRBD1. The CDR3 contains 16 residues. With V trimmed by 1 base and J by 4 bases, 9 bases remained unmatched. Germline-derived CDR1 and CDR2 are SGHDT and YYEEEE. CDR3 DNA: TGTGCCAGCAGCTTGCCCGGACAGGGCGGAGGAGAGACCCAGTACTTC. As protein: CASSLPGQGGGETQYF.

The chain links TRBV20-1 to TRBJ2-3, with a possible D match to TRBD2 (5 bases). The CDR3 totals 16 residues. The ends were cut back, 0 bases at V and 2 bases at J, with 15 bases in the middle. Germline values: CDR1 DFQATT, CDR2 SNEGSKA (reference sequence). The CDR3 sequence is CSARDPRGVNTDTQYF. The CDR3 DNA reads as TGCAGTGCTAGAGACCCCCGGGGAGTAAACACAGATACGCAGTATTTT.

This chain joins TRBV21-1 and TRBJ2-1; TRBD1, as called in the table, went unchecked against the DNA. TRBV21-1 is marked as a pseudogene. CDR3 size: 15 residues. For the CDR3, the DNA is TGTGCCAGCCGAGCCCTTGACAGGACAGGGGATGAGCAGTTCTTC. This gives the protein CASRALDRTGDEQFF.

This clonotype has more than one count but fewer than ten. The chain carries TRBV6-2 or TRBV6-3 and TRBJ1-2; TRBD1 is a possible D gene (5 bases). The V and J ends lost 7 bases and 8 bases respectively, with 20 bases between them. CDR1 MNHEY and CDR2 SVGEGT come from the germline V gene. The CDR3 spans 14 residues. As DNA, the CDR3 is TGTGCCAGCACTTCGATTCGGCAGGGTAACGGCTACACCTTC. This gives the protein CASTSIRQGNGYTF.

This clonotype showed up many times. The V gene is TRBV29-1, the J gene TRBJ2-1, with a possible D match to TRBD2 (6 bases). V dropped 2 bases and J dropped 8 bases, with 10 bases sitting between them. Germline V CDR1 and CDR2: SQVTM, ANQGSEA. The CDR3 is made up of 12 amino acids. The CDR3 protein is CSVERGSDEQFF. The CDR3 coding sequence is TGCAGCGTTGAACGGGGGAGCGATGAGCAGTTCTTC.

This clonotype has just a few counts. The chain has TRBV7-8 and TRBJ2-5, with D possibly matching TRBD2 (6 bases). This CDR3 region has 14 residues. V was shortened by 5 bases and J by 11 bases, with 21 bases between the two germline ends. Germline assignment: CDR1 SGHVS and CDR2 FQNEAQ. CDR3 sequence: CASSPPGRYNEQYF. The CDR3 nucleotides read TGTGCCAGCAGCCCCCCGGGGAGGTACAATGAGCAGTACTTC.

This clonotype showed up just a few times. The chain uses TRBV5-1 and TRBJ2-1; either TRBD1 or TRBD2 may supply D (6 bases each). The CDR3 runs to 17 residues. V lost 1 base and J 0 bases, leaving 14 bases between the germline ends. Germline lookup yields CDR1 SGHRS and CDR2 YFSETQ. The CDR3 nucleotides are TGCGCCAGCAGCTTGCTAATGGGGGGCAGCTCCTACAATGAGCAGTTCTTC. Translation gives CASSLLMGGSSYNEQFF.

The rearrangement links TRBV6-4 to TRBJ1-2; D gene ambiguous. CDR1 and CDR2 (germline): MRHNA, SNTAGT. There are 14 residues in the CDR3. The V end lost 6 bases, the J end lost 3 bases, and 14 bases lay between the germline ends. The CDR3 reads CASSSMWAYYGYTF. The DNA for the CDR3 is TGTGCCAGCAGCTCCATGTGGGCTTACTATGGCTACACCTTC.

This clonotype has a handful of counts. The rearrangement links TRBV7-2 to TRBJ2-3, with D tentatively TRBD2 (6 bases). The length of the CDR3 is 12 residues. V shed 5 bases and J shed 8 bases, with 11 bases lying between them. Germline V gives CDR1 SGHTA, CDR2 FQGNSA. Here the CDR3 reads CASSQGLRTQYF. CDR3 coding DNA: TGTGCCAGCAGCCAGGGACTCCGTACGCAGTATTTT.

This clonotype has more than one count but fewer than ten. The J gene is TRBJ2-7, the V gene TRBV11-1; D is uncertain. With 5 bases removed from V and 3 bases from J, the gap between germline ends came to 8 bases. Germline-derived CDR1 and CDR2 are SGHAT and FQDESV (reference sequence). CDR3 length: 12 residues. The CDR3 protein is CASSRVDYEQYF. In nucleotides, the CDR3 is TGTGCCAGCAGCCGAGTCGACTACGAGCAGTACTTC. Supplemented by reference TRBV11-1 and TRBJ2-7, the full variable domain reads EAEVAQSPRYKITEKSQAVAFWCDPISGHATLYWYRQILGQGPELLVQFQDESVVDDSQLPKDRFSAERLKGVDSTLKIQPAELGDSAMYLCASSRVDYEQYFGPGTRLTVT.

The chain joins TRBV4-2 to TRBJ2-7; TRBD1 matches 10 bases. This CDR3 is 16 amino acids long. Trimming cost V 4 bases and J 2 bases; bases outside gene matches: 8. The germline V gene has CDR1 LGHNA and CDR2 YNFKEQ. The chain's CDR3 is CASSLDTGTGAYEQYF. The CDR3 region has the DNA TGTGCCAGCAGCCTTGACACCGGGACAGGGGCCTACGAGCAGTACTTC.

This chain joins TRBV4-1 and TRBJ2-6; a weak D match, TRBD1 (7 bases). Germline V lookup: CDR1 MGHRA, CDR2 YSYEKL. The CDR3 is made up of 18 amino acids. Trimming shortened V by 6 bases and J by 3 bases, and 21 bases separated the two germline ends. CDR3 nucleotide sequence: TGCGCCAGCAGTCCCCGCGGGACAGAGGGTGTTGGGGCCAACGTCCTGACTTTC. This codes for CASSPRGTEGVGANVLTF.

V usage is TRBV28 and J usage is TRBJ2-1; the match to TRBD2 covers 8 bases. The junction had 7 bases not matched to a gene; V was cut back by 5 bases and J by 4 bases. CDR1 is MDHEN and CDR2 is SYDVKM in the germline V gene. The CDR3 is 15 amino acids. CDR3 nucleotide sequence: TGTGCCAGCAGTCACGGGGGGGGGGCTTACAATGAGCAGTTCTTC. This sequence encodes CASSHGGGAYNEQFF.

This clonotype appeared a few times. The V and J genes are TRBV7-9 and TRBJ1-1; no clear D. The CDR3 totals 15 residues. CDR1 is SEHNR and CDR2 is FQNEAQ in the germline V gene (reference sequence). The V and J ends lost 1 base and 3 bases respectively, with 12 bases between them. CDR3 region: CASSLGNRPYTEAFF. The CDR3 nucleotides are TGTGCCAGCAGCTTAGGCAACAGACCGTACACTGAAGCTTTCTTT.

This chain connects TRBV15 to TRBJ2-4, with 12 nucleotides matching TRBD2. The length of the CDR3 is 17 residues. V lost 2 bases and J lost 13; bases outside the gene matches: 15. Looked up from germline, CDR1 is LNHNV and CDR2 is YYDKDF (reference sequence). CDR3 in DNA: TGTGCCACCAGCAGAAGACCTACCGGGACTAGCGGGCCAGAGCAGTACTTC. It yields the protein CATSRRPTGTSGPEQYF.

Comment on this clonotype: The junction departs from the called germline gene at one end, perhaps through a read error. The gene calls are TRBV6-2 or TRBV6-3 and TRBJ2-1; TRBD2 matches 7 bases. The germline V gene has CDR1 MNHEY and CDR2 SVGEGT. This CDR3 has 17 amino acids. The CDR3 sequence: CVSSYPPSGKSYNEQFF. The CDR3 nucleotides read TGTGTCAGCAGTTACCCACCGAGCGGGAAATCCTACAATGAGCAGTTCTTC.

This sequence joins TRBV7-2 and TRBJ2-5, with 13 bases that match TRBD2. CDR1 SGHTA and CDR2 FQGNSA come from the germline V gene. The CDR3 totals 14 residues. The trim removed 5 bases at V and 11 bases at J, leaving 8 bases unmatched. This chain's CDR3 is CASSPGLAGTVQYF. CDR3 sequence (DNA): TGTGCCAGCAGCCCGGGACTAGCGGGAACTGTTCAGTACTTC.

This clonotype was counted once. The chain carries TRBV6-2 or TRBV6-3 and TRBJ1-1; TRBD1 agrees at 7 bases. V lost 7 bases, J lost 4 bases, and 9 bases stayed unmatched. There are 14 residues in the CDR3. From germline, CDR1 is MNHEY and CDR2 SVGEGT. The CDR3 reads CASNIQGYTTEAFF. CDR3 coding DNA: TGTGCCAGCAACATACAGGGGTATACCACTGAAGCTTTCTTT.

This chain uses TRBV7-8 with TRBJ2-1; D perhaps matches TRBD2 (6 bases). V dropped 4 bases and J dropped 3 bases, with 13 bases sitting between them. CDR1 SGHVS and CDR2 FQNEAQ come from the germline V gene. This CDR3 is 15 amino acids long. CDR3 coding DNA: TGTGCCAGCAGCTCCTGGGATAGCGGCTACAATGAGCAGTTCTTC. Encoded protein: CASSSWDSGYNEQFF.

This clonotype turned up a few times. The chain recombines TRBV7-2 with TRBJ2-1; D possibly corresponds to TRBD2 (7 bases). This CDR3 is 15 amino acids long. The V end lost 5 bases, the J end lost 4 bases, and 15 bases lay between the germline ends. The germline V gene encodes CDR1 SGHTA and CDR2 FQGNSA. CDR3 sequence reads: CASSPEGGRYNEQFF. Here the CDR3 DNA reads TGTGCCAGCAGCCCCGAGGGGGGGCGTTACAATGAGCAGTTCTTC.

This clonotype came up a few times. The DNA for the CDR3 is TGCAGCGTTGATGCCTGGCGGGAGGGCCGAGATGAGCAGTTCTTC. This gives the protein CSVDAWREGRDEQFF. The gene calls are TRBV29-1 and TRBJ2-1; TRBD2 matches 9 bases. CDR1 is SQVTM and CDR2 is ANQGSEA in the germline V gene. The ends lost 3 bases at V and 8 bases at J; junction bases unmatched: 11. The CDR3 extends over 15 amino acids.

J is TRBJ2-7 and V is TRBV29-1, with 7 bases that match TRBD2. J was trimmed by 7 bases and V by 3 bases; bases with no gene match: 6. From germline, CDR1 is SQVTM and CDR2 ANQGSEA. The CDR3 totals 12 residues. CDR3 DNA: TGCAGCGTTGAGGACGGGAGGACGGAGCAGTACTTC. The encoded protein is CSVEDGRTEQYF.

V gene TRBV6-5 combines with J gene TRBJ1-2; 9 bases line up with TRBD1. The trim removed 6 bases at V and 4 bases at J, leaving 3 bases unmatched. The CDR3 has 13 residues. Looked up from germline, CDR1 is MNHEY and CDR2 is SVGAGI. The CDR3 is CASRADRGYGYTF. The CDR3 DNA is TGTGCCAGCAGAGCGGACAGGGGCTATGGCTACACCTTC.

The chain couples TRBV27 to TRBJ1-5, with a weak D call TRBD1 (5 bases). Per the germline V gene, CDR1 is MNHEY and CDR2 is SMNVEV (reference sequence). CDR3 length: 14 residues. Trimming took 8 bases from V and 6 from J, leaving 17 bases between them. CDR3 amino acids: CASGPGGTVQPQHF. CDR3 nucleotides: TGTGCCAGCGGCCCTGGGGGTACGGTTCAGCCCCAGCATTTT.